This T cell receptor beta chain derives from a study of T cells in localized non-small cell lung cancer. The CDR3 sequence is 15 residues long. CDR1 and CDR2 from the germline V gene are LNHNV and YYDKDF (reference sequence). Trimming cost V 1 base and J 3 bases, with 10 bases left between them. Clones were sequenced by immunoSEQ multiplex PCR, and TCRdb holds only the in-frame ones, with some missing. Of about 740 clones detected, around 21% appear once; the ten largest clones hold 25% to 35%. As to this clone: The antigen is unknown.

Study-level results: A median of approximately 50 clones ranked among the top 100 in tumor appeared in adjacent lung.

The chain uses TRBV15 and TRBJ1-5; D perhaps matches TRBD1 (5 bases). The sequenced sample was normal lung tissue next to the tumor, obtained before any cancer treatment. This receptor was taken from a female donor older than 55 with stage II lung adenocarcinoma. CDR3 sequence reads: CATSRGTGTNQPQHF. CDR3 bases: TGTGCCACCAGCAGAGGAACAGGTACCAATCAGCCCCAGCATTTT.